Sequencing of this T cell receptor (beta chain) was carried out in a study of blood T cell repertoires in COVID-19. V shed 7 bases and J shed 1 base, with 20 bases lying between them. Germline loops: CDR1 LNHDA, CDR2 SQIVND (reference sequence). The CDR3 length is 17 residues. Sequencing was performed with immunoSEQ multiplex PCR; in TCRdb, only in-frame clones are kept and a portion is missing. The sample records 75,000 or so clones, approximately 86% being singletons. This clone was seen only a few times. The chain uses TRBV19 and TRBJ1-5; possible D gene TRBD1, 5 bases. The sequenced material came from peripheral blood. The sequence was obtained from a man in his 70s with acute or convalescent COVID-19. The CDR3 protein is CASTSSRTRQSNQPQHF. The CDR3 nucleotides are TGTGCCAGTACCTCCTCCCGCACCAGACAGAGCAATCAGCCCCAGCATTTT.